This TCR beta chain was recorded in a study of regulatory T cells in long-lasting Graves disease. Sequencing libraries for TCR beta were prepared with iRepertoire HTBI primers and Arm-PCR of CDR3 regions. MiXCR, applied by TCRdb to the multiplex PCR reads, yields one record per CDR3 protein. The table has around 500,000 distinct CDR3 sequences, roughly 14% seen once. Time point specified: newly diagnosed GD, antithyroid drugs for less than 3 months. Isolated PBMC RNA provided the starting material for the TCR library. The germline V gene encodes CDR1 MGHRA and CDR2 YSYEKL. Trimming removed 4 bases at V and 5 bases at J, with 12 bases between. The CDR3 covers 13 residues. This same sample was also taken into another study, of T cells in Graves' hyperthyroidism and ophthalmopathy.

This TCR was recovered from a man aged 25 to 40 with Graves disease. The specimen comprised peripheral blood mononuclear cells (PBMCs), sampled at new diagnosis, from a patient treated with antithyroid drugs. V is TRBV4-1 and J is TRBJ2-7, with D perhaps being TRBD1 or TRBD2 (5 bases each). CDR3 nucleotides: TGCGCCAGCAGCCTGGGACCTTTCAACGAGCAGTACTTC. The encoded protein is CASSLGPFNEQYF.